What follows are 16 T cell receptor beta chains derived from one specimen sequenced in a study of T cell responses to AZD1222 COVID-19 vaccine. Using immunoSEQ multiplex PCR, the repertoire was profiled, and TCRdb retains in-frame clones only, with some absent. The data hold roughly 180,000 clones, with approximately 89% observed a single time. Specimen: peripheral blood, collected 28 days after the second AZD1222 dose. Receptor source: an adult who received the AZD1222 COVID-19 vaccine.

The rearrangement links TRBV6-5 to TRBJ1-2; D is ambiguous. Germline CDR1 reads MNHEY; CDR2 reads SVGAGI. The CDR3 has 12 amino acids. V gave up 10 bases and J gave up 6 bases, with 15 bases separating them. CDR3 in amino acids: CATAVTHNGYTF. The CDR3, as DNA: TGTGCCACCGCCGTGACTCACAATGGCTACACCTTC.

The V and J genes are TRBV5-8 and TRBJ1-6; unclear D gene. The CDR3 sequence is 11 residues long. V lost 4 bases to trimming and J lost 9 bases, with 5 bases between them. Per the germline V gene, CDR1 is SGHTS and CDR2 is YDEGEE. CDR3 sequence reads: CASSQVSPLHF. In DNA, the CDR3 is TGTGCCAGCAGCCAGGTTTCACCCCTCCACTTT.

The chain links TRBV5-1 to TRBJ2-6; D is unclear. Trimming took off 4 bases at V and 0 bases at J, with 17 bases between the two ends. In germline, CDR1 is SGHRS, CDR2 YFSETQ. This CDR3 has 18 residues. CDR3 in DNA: TGCGCCAGCAGCCCCCGAGTTCAGACCAGCTCTGGGGCCAACGTCCTGACTTTC. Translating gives CASSPRVQTSSGANVLTF.

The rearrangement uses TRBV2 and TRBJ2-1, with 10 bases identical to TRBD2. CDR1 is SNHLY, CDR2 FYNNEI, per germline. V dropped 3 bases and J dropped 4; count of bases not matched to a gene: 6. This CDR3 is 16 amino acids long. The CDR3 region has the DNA TGTGCCAGCAGTGAGGTTGGACTAGCGGCGTACAATGAGCAGTTCTTC. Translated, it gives CASSEVGLAAYNEQFF.

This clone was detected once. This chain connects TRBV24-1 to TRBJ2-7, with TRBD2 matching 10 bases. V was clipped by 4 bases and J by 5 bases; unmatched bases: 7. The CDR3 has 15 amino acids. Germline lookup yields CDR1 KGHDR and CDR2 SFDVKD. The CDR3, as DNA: TGTGCCACCAGTGAAACTAGCGGGATAGGGCACGAGCAGTACTTC. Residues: CATSETSGIGHEQYF.

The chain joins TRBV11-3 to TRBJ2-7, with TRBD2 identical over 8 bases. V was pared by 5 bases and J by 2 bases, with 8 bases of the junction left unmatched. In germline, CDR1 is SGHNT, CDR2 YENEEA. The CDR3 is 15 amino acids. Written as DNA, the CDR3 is TGTGCCAGCAGCGGATCGGGCGGGAGGACCTACGAGCAGTACTTC. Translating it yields CASSGSGGRTYEQYF.

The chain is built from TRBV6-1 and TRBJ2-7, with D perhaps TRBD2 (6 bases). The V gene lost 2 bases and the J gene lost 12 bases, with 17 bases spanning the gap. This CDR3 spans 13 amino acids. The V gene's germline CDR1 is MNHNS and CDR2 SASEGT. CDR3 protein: CASSEKAGPTGYF. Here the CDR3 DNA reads TGTGCCAGCAGTGAAAAGGCGGGACCCACCGGGTACTTC.

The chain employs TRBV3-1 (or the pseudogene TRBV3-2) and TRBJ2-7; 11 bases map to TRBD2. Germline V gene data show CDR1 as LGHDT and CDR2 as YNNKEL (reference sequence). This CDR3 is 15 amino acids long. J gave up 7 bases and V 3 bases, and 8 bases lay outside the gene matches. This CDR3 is CASSHSSGRSSEQYF. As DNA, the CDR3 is TGTGCCAGCAGCCACTCTAGCGGGAGGTCCTCGGAGCAGTACTTC.

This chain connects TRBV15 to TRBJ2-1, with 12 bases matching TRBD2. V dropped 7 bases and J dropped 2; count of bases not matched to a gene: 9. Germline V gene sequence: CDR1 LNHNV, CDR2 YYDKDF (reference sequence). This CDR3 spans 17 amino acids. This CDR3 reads CATTEAGLAGTYNEQFF. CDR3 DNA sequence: TGTGCCACCACCGAAGCCGGACTAGCGGGGACCTACAATGAGCAGTTCTTC.

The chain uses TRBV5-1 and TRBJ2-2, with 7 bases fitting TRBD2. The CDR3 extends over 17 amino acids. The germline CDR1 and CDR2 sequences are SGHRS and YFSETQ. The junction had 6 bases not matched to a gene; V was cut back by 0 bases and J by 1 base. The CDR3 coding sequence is TGCGCCAGCAGCTTGGCCTCTAGCGGCATGAACACCGGGGAGCTGTTTTTT. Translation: CASSLASSGMNTGELFF.

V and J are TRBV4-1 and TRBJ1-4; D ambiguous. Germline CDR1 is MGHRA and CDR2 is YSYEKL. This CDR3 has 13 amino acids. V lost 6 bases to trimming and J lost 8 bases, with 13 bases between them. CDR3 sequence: CASRPIFGEKLFF. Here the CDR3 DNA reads TGCGCCAGCAGACCTATTTTTGGGGAAAAACTGTTTTTT.

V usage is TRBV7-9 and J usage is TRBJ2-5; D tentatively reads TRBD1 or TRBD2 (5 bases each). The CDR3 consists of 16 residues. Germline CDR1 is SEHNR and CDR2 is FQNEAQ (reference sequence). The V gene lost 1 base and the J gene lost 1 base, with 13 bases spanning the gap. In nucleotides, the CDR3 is TGTGCCAGCAGCTTAGGCCTGGGGGATCCCCAAGAGACCCAGTACTTC. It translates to CASSLGLGDPQETQYF.

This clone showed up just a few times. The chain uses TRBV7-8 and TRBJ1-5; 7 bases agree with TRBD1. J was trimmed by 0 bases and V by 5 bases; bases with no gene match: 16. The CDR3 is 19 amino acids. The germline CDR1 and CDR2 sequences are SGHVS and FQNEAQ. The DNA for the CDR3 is TGTGCCAGCAGCCCCAGCCCGACAGGGCCTGATTATAGCAATCAGCCCCAGCATTTT. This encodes CASSPSPTGPDYSNQPQHF.

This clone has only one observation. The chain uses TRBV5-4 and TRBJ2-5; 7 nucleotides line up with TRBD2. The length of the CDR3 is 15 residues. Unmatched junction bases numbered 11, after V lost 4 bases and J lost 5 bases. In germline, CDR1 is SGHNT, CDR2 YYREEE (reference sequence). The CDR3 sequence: CASSREVGTGETQYF. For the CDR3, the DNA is TGTGCCAGCAGCCGGGAGGTAGGGACCGGGGAGACCCAGTACTTC.

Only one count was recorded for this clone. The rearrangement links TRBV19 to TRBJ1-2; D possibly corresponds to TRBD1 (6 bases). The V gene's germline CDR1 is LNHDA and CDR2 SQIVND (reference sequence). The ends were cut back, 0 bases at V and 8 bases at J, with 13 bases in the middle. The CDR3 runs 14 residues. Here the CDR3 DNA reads TGTGCCAGTAGTATAGATAGGGGGTTGGGAGGCTACACCTTC. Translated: CASSIDRGLGGYTF.

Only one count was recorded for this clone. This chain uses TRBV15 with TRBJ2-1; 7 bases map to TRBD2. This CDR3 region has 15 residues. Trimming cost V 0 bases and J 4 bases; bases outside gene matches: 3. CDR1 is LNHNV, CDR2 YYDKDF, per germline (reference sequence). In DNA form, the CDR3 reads TGTGCCACCAGCAGAGATCTCGGGGGGTACAATGAGCAGTTCTTC. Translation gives CATSRDLGGYNEQFF.